This T cell receptor beta chain was obtained from a study of identical twins. Study results and limitations: Cross-sectional statistical analysis, not tracking of the same donors, underpinned the conclusions. Analyses based on zero insertions could be partly confounded by invariant MAIT and iNKT cells. There were fewer insertions in abundant cord blood beta clonotypes, but memory repertoires showed no such pattern.

Each donor (without exception) was a healthy Caucasian. This CDR3 comprises 15 residues. V was clipped by 0 bases and J by 6 bases; unmatched bases: 5. From germline, CDR1 is SGHAT and CDR2 FQNNGV. This clonotype was counted ten times or more. Its specificity is unknown. TCRdb ran MiXCR on the 5' RACE reads and lists one entry per CDR3 protein. Among around 370,000 distinct CDR3 sequences listed, roughly 9% were seen once. The genes are TRBV11-2 and TRBJ2-1; 7 bases align to TRBD2. The sample comprised naive T cells sorted from blood. The clonotype was recovered from a woman in her fifties or sixties in good health. The CDR3 region is CASSLDGAGVNEQFF. The CDR3 bases are TGTGCCAGCAGCTTAGATGGGGCGGGAGTCAATGAGCAGTTCTTC. Drawing the rest from reference TRBV11-2 and TRBJ2-1, the complete variable domain is EAGVAQSPRYKIIEKRQSVAFWCNPISGHATLYWYQQILGQGPKLLIQFQNNGVVDDSQLPKDRFSAERLKGVDSTLKIQPAKLEDSAVYLCASSLDGAGVNEQFFGPGTRLTVL.